The rows below give T cell receptor beta chains drawn from one sample of a study of blood T cell repertoires in COVID-19. The data were produced by immunoSEQ multiplex PCR, yet TCRdb's version contains in-frame clones alone and is incomplete. The table lists 80,000 or so clones, roughly 80% of them singletons, with around 15% in the top ten. The sequenced sample was peripheral blood. The receptors here all came from an elderly woman with acute or convalescent COVID-19. CDR3s include the opening cysteine and the closing phenylalanine or tryptophan. D genes are given only for firm matches. Clone size appears in some rows only: once, few, many, or a class for an expanded clone.

cdr3_aa	cdr3_nt	clone_size	v_call	j_call	d_call
CAWSVPGLAVRYEQFF	TGTGCCTGGAGTGTCCCCGGACTAGCGGTAAGATATGAGCAGTTCTTC	-	TRBV30	TRBJ2-1	TRBD2
CATSDEQGARGYTF	TGTGCCACCAGTGATGAACAGGGGGCGCGTGGCTACACCTTC	-	TRBV24-1	TRBJ1-2	TRBD1
CATGGARIDEQFF	TGTGCGACTGGAGGGGCTAGGATAGATGAGCAGTTCTTC	once	TRBV28	TRBJ2-1	-
CASRPGSRDEKLFF	TGTGCCAGCAGACCCGGGAGCCGGGATGAAAAACTGTTTTTT	-	TRBV27	TRBJ1-4	-
CATHRTDLSYGYTF	TGTGCCACCCACCGGACGGACTTATCCTATGGCTACACCTTC	-	TRBV19	TRBJ1-2	-
CASSLAGTGNSPLHF	TGCGCCAGCAGCTTGGCGGGGACAGGGAATTCACCCCTCCACTTT	-	TRBV5-1	TRBJ1-6	TRBD1
CASSASGVGEKLFF	TGTGCCAGCAGCGCGTCTGGAGTCGGCGAAAAACTGTTTTTT	-	TRBV5-5	TRBJ1-4	-
CASSLMAVRSTGELFF	TGTGCCAGCAGCCTAATGGCAGTACGTTCAACCGGGGAGCTGTTTTTT	-	TRBV14	TRBJ2-2	-
CASSLALAVDTQYF	TGCGCCAGCAGCTTGGCTCTAGCTGTAGATACGCAGTATTTT	-	TRBV5-1	TRBJ2-3	-
CASSEAQGVYSPLHF	TGTGCCAGCAGTGAAGCGCAGGGTGTTTATTCACCCCTCCACTTT	-	TRBV6-1	TRBJ1-6	-
CASDRGGNTEAFF	TGTGCCAGCGACAGGGGTGGTAACACTGAAGCTTTCTTT	-	TRBV6-6	TRBJ1-1	TRBD1
CASSLEGSGYTF	TGTGCCAGCAGCTTAGAGGGGAGTGGCTACACCTTC	-	TRBV11-2	TRBJ1-2	-
CASSLGGVGNSPLHF	TGTGCCAGCAGCTTAGGGGGGGTAGGTAATTCACCCCTCCACTTT	-	TRBV7-2	TRBJ1-6	-
CASSVVRNEGYTF	TGTGCCAGCAGCGTTGTCAGAAACGAAGGCTACACCTTC	-	TRBV9	TRBJ1-2	-
CASSAGQGNYGYTF	TGTGCCAGCAGCGCCGGACAGGGAAACTATGGCTACACCTTC	-	TRBV5-4	TRBJ1-2	TRBD1
CASSSGQIASTDTQYF	TGCGCCAGCAGCTCCGGACAGATTGCTAGCACAGATACGCAGTATTTT	-	TRBV5-1	TRBJ2-3	-
CASSIEGRWSYGYTF	TGTGCCAGTAGTATTGAAGGCAGATGGAGCTATGGCTACACCTTC	-	TRBV19	TRBJ1-2	-
CASRGGRLSYNEQFF	TGTGCCAGCAGAGGGGGACGTCTGTCCTACAATGAGCAGTTCTTC	-	TRBV7-8	TRBJ2-1	-
CASSPGWGNTEAFF	TGCGCCAGCAGCCCGGGGTGGGGGAACACTGAAGCTTTCTTT	-	TRBV4-1	TRBJ1-1	-
CASSPGQREQFF	TGTGCCAGCAGCCCGGGACAGAGAGAGCAGTTCTTC	-	TRBV12-3/TRBV12-4	TRBJ2-1	TRBD1
CASLRGGTYEQYF	TGTGCCAGCCTTCGGGGGGGCACCTACGAGCAGTACTTC	once	TRBV28	TRBJ2-7	TRBD2
CASSLKGQGAGEAFF	TGTGCCAGCAGCCTTAAGGGACAGGGGGCAGGTGAAGCTTTCTTT	-	TRBV27	TRBJ1-1	TRBD1
CASSGGSGLHEQYF	TGTGCCAGCAGTGGAGGTAGCGGGTTACACGAGCAGTACTTC	-	TRBV2	TRBJ2-7	TRBD2
CASSPLGKEDEQFF	TGTGCCAGCTCACCTCTGGGTAAAGAGGATGAGCAGTTCTTC	-	TRBV18	TRBJ2-1	-
CAISARTSGAGVYEQYF	TGTGCCATCAGTGCCCGCACCTCGGGAGCGGGGGTGTACGAGCAGTACTTC	-	TRBV10-3	TRBJ2-7	TRBD2
CASSLTGSSYEQYF	TGCGCCAGCAGCTTGACAGGGAGCTCCTACGAGCAGTACTTC	-	TRBV5-1	TRBJ2-7	-
CASSPHRDRARSGELFF	TGTGCCAGTAGTCCTCACAGGGATCGGGCTAGGAGCGGGGAGCTGTTTTTT	-	TRBV19	TRBJ2-2	-
CSASEPTEAFF	TGCAGTGCTTCCGAGCCCACTGAAGCTTTCTTT	-	TRBV20-1	TRBJ1-1	-